This note documents a single T cell receptor beta chain sequence. As processed by the authors: Amplification from reference gene primers served as the basis for estimated nucleated cell counts. TCRdb keeps only in-frame clones here, not all; method: immunoSEQ multiplex PCR. V, J and clone size derive from that table, while D and trimming were established from the DNA sequence. The sample has about 150,000 clones, roughly 86% seen once. The entry originates in a study of blood T cell repertoires in COVID-19. Study-wide background: Collection of acute and convalescent COVID-19 samples took place in the United States, Italy and Spain. T cells, B-cell-depleted T cells, or PBMCs provided the cDNA or gDNA that served as material.

This TCR derives from a human donor with acute or convalescent COVID-19. The donor label of this sample is uncertain. The sample comprised peripheral blood.

CDR3 amino acids: CATSDLQGARNQPQHF. In nucleotides, the CDR3 is TGTGCCACCAGTGACTTACAGGGGGCGCGGAATCAGCCCCAGCATTTT. The rearrangement links TRBV24-1 to TRBJ1-5; TRBD1 agrees at 9 bases. The CDR3 loop spans 16 amino acids. In germline, CDR1 is KGHDR, CDR2 SFDVKD. The V and J ends lost 4 bases and 4 bases, in that order; junction bases with no gene match: 7.